This T cell receptor beta chain comes out of a study of vaccination and CD4 T cells after COVID-19. Treatment noted: roughly 10-day PBMC culture with coronavirus spike peptide pools or control peptides (ViraFEST assay). Cultured CD4+ T cells had their DNA profiled by the Oncomine TCR Beta short-read assay. Scientists extracted genomic DNA from CD4+ T cells grown in culture. MiXCR was run by TCRdb on the PCR reads, yielding one entry per CDR3 protein. The sample holds 7,500 to 10,000 distinct CDR3 sequences, approximately 67% seen once. This clonotype was observed a handful of times. What it binds is unknown. Trimming left V 3 bases short and J 4 bases short, with 11 bases between. The CDR3 has 14 residues. Germline loops: CDR1 MNHNS, CDR2 SASEGT.

The chain is built from TRBV6-1 and TRBJ2-3; the D gene is possibly TRBD1 (5 bases). This clonotype originated in a human donor who had recovered from COVID-19. The source material was CD4+ T cells from blood, cultured in vitro, sampled before SARS-CoV-2 vaccination. CDR3 sequence reads: CASSDQGGADTQYF. As DNA, the CDR3 is TGTGCCAGCAGTGATCAGGGTGGCGCAGATACGCAGTATTTT.